Sequencing of this T cell receptor (beta chain) was carried out in a study of long-term antiretroviral therapy in people with HIV. Samples were assayed with immunoSEQ v3.0 at survey level. The repertoire was sequenced with immunoSEQ multiplex PCR; TCRdb's copy has only in-frame clones and lacks some. The table lists about 23,000 clones, almost 85% of them singletons. CDR1 SGHNT and CDR2 YENEEA come from the germline V gene. This CDR3 has 15 amino acids. Trimming stripped 1 base from V and 3 bases from J, with 9 bases between. The J gene is TRBJ2-2, the V gene TRBV11-3; a weak D match, TRBD1 (5 bases). The sequenced sample was unsorted PBMCs, obtained 0.3 years after starting antiretroviral therapy. The TCR sequence derives from a man in his fifties with HIV. The CDR3 DNA follows: TGTGCCAGCAGCTTAGGGACACAGTACACCGGGGAGCTGTTTTTT. It specifies CASSLGTQYTGELFF.